This T cell receptor beta chain is drawn from a study of blood T cell repertoires in COVID-19. Overall study: From the United States, Italy and Spain came samples of acute and convalescent COVID-19.

The assay was immunoSEQ multiplex PCR, and TCRdb's table has in-frame clones only and misses some. This table holds approximately 360,000 clones, 85% to 90% found once. The CDR3 extends over 12 amino acids. The V gene lost 6 bases and the J gene lost 10 bases, with 10 bases spanning the gap. Per the germline V gene, CDR1 is MNHNY and CDR2 is SVGAGI (reference sequence). The V and J genes are TRBV6-6 and TRBJ1-6, with D uncertain. The origin of this receptor is a young man with active or convalescent COVID-19. The specimen sequenced was peripheral blood. As DNA, the CDR3 is TGTGCCAGCAGCTTTGACATCTCACCCCTCCACTTT. Its translation is CASSFDISPLHF.